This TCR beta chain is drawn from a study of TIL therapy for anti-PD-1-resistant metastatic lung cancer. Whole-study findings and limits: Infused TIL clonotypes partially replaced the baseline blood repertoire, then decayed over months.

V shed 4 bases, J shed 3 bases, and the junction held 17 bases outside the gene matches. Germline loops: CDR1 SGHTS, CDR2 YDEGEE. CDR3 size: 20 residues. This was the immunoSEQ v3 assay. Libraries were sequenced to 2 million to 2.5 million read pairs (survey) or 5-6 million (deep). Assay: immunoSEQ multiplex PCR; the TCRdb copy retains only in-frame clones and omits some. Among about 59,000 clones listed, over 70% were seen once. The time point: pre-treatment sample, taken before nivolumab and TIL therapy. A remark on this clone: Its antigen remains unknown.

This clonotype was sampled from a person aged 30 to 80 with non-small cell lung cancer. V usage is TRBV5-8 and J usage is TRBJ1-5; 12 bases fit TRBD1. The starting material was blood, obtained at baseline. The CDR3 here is CASSRLVTSGTGGFNQPQHF. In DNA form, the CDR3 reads TGTGCCAGCAGCCGATTGGTAACTTCCGGGACAGGGGGCTTCAATCAGCCCCAGCATTTT.